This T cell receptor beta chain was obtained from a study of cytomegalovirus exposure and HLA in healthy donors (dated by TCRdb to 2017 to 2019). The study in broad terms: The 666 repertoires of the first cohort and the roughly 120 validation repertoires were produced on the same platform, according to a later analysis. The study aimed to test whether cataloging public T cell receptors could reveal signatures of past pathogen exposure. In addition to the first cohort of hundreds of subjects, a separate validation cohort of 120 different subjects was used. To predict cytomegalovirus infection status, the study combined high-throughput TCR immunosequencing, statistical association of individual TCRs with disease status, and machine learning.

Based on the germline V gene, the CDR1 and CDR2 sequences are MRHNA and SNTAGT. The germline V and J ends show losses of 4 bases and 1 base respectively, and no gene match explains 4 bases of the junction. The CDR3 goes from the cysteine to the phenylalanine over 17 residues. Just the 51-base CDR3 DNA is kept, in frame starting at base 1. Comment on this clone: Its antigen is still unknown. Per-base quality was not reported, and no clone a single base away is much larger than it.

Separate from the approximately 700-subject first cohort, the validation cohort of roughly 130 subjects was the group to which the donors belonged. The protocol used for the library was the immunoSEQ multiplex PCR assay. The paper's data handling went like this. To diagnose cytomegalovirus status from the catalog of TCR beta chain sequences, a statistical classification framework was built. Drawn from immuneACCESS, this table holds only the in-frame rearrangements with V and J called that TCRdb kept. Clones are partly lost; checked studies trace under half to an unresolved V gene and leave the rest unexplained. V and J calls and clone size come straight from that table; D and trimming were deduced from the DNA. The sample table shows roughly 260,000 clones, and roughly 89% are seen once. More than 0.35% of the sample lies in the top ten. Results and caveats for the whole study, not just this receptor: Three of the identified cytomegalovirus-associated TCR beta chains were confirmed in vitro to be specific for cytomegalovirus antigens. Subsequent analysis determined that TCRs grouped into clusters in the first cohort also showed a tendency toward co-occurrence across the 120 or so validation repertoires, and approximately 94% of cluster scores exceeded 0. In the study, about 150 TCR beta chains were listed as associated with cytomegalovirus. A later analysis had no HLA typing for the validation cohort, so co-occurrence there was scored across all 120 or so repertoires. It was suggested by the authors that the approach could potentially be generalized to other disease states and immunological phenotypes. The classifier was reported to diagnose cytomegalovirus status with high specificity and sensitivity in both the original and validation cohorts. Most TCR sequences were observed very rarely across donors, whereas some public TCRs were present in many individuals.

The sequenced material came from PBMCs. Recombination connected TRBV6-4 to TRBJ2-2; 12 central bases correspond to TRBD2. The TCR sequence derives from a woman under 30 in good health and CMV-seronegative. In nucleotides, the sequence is TGTGCCAGCAGTGCTAGCGGGGGGGAATTGAACACCGGGGAGCTGTTTTTT. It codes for CASSASGGELNTGELFF.